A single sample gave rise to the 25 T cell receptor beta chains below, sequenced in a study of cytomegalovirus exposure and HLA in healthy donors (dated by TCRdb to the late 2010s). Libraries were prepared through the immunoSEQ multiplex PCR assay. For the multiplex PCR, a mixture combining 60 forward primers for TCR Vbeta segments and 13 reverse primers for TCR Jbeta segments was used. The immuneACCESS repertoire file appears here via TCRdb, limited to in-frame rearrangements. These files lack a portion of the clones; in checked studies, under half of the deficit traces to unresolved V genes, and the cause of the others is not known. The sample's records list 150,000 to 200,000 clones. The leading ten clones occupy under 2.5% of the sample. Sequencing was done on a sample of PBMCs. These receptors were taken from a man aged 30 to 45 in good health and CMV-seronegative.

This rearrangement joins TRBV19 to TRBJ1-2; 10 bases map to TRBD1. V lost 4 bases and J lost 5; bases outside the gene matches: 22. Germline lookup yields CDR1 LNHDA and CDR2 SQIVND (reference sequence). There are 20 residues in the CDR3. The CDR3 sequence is CASSSKTLSGTGALGYGYTF. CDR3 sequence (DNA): TGTGCCAGTAGTAGCAAGACACTATCCGGGACAGGGGCCCTTGGATATGGCTACACCTTC.

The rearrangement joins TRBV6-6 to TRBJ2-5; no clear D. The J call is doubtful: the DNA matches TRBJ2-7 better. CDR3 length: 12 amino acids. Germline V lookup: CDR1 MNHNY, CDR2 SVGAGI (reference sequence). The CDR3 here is CASRSESSEQYF. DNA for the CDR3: TGTGCCAGCAGGTCGGAGTCTAGCGAGCAGTACTTC.

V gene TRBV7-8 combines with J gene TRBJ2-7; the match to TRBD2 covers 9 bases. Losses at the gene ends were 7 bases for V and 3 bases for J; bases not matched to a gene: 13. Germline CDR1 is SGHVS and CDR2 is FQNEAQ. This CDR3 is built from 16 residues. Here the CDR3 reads CASTMRSGLAFYEQYF. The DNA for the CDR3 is TGTGCCAGCACCATGAGGTCAGGACTAGCGTTCTACGAGCAGTACTTC. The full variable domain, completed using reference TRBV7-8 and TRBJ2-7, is GAGVSQSPRYKVAKRGQDVALRCDPISGHVSLFWYQQALGQGPEFLTYFQNEAQLDKSGLPSDRFFAERPEGSVSTLKIQRTQQEDSAVYLCASTMRSGLAFYEQYFGPGTRLTVT.

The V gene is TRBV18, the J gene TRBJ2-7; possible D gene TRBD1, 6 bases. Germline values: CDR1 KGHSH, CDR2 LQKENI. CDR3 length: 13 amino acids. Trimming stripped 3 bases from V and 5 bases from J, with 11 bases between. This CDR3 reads CASSPSQGNEQYF. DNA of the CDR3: TGTGCCAGCTCACCGTCGCAGGGGAACGAGCAGTACTTC. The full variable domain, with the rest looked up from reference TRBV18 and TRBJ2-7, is NAGVMQNPRHLVRRRGQEARLRCSPMKGHSHVYWYRQLPEEGLKFMVYLQKENIIDESGMPKERFSAEFPKEGPSILRIQQVVRGDSAAYFCASSPSQGNEQYFGPGTRLTVT.

The CDR3 is CASSQEREGGYGYTF. In DNA, the CDR3 is TGCGCCAGCAGCCAAGAGAGGGAAGGGGGTTATGGCTACACCTTC. The V call is TRBV4-1, the J call TRBJ1-2; perhaps TRBD1 as D (6 bases). This CDR3 is 15 amino acids long. Trimming stripped 0 bases from V and 5 bases from J, with 13 bases between. In germline, CDR1 is MGHRA, CDR2 YSYEKL.

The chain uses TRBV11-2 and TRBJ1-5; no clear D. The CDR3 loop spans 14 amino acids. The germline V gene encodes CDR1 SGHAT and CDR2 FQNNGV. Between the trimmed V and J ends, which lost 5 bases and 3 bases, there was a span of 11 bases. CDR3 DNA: TGTGCCAGCAGCGCGGCTCGCGACAATCAGCCCCAGCATTTT. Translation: CASSAARDNQPQHF.

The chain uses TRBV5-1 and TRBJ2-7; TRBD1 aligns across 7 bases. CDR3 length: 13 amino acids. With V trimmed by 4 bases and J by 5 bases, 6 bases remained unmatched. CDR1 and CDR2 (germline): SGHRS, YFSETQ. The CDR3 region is CASSMTGLDEQYF. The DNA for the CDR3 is TGCGCCAGCAGCATGACAGGGTTGGACGAGCAGTACTTC.

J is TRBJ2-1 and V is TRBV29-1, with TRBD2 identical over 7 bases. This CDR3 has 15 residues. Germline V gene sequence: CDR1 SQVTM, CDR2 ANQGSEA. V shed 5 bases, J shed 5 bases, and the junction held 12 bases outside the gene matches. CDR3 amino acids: CSVYILADPNNEQFF. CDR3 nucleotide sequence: TGCAGCGTTTACATTCTAGCGGATCCTAACAATGAGCAGTTCTTC.

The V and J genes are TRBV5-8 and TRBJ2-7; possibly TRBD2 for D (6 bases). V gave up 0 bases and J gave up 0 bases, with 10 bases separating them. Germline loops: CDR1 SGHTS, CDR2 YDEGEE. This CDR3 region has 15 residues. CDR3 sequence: CASSLGDSSSYEQYF. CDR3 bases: TGTGCCAGCAGCTTGGGGGACTCTAGCTCCTACGAGCAGTACTTC.

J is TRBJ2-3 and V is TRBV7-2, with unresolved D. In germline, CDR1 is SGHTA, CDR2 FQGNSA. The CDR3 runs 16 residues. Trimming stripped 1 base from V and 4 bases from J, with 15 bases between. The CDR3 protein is CASSLVNPEFADTQYF. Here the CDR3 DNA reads TGTGCCAGCAGCTTAGTTAACCCGGAGTTTGCAGATACGCAGTATTTT.

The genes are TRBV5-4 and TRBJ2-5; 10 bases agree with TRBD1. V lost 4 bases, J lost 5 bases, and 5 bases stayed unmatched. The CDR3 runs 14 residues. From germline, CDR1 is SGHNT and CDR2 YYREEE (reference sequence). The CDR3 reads CASSRTGGAETQYF. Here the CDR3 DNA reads TGTGCCAGCAGCCGGACAGGGGGTGCTGAGACCCAGTACTTC.

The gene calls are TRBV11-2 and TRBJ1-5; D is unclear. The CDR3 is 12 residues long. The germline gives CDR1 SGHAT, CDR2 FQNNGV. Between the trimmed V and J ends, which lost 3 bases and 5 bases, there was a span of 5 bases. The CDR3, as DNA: TGTGCCAGCAGCTTTTTCGATCAGCCCCAGCATTTT. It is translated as CASSFFDQPQHF.

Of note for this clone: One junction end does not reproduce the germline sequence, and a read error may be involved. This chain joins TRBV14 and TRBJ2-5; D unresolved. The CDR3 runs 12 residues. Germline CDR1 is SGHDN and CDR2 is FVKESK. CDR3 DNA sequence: TGTGCCAGCAGCCAAGACCAGGAGACCCAGTACTTC. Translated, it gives CASSQDQETQYF. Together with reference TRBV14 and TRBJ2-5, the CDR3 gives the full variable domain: EAGVTQFPSHSVIEKGQTVTLRCDPISGHDNLYWYRRVMGKEIKFLLHFVKESKQDESGMPNNRFLAERTGGTYSTLKVQPAELEDSGVYFCASSQDQETQYFGPGTRLLVL.

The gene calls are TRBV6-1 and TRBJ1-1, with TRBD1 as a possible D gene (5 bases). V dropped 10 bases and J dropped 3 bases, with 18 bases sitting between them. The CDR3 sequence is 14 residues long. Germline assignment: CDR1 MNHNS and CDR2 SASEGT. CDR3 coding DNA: TGTGCCACCCCGCGAGGGGCTAGCGACACTGAAGCTTTCTTT. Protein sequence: CATPRGASDTEAFF.

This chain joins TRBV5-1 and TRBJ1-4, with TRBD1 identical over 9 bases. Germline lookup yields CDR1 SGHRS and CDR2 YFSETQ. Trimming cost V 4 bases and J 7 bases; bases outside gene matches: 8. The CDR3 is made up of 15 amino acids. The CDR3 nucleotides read TGCGCCAGCAGCCCGACCGGGACAGGGATTGAAAAACTGTTTTTT. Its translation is CASSPTGTGIEKLFF.

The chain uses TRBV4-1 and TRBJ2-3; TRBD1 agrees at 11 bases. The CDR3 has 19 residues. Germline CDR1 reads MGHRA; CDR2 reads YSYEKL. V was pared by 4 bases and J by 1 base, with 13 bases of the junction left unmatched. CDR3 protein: CASSPRGTGGLRRTDTQYF. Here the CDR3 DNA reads TGCGCCAGCAGCCCGCGGGGGACAGGGGGTCTCCGGCGCACAGATACGCAGTATTTT.

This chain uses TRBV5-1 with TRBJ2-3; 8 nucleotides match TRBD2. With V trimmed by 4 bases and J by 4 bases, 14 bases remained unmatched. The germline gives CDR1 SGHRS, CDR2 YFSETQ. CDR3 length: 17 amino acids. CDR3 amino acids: CASSQGTGRAEPDTQYF. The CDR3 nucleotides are TGCGCCAGCAGCCAGGGGACCGGGAGGGCCGAGCCAGATACGCAGTATTTT.

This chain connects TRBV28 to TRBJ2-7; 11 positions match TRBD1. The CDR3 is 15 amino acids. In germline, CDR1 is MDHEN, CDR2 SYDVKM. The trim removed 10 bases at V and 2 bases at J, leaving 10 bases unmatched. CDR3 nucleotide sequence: TGTGCCACCACCTCCCGGGACAGGGGGGCCTACGAGCAGTACTTC. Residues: CATTSRDRGAYEQYF.

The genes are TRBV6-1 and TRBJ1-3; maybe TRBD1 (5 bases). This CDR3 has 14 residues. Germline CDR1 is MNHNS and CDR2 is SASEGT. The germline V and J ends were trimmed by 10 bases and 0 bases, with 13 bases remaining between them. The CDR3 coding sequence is TGTGCCACCCAACTGGGGGGCTCTGGAAACACCATATATTTT. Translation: CATQLGGSGNTIYF.

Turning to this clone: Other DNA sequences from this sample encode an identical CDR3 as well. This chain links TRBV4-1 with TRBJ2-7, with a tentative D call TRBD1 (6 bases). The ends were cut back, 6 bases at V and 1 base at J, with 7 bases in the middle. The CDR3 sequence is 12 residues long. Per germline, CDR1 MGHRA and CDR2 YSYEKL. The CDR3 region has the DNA TGCGCCAGCAGAGGACAGTCCTACGAGCAGTACTTC. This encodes CASRGQSYEQYF.

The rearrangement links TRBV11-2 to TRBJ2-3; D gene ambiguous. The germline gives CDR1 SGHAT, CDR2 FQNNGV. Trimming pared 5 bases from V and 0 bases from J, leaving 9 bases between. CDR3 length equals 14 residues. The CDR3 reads CASSVALSTDTQYF. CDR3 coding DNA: TGTGCCAGCAGCGTCGCTCTAAGCACAGATACGCAGTATTTT.

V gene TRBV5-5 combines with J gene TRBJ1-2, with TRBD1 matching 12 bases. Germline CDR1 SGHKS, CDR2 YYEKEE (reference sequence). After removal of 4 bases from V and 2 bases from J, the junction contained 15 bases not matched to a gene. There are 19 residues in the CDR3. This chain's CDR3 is CASSKSPGQGANQNYGYTF. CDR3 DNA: TGTGCCAGCAGCAAATCTCCGGGACAGGGGGCTAATCAGAACTATGGCTACACCTTC.

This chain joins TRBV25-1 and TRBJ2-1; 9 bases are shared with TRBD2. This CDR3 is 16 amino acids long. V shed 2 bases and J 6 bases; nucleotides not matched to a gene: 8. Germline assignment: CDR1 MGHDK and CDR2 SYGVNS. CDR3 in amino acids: CASSEVAAGGGNEQFF. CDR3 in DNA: TGTGCCAGCAGTGAAGTGGCGGCGGGAGGGGGCAATGAGCAGTTCTTC.

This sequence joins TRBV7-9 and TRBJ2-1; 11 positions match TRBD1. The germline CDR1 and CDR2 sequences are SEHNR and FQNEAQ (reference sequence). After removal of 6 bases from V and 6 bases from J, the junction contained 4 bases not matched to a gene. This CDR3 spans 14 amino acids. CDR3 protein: CASSSGTGGNEQFF. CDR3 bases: TGTGCCAGCAGTTCCGGGACAGGGGGCAATGAGCAGTTCTTC. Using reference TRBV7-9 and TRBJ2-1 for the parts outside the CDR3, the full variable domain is DTGVSQNPRHKITKRGQNVTFRCDPISEHNRLYWYRQTLGQGPEFLTYFQNEAQLEKSRLLSDRFSAERPKGSFSTLEIQRTEQGDSAMYLCASSSGTGGNEQFFGPGTRLTVL.

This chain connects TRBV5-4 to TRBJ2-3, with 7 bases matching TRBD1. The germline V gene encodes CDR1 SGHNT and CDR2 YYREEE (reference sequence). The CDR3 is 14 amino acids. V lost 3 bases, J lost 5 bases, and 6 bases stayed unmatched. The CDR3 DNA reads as TGTGCCAGCAGCTACACACACAGGGGAGATACGCAGTATTTT. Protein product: CASSYTHRGDTQYF. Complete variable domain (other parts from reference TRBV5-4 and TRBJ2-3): ETGVTQSPTHLIKTRGQQVTLRCSSQSGHNTVSWYQQALGQGPQFIFQYYREEENGRGNFPPRFSGLQFPNYSSELNVNALELDDSALYLCASSYTHRGDTQYFGPGTRLTVL.